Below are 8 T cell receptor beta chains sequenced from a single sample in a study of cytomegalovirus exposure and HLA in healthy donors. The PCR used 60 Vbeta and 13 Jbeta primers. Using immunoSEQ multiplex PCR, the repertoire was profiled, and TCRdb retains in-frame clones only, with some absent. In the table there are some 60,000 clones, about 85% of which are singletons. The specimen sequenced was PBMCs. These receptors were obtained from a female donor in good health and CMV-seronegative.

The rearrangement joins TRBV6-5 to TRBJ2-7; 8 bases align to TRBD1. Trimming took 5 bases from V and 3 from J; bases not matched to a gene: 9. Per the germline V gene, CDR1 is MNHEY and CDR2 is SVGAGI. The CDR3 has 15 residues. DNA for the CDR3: TGTGCCAGCAGTACCCGCCGGACAGGGAACTACGAGCAGTACTTC. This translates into CASSTRRTGNYEQYF.

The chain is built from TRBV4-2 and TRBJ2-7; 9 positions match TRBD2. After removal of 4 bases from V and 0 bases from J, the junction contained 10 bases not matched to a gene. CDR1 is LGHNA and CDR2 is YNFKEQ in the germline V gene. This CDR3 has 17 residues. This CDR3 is CASSPINSGRSSYEQYF. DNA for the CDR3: TGTGCCAGCAGCCCTATTAACAGCGGGAGGTCCTCCTACGAGCAGTACTTC.

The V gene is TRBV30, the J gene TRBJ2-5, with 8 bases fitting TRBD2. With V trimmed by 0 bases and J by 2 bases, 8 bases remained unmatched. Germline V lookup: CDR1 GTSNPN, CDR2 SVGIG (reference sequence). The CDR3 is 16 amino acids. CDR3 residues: CAWSVHRLAGQETQYF. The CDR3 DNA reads TGTGCCTGGAGTGTACATCGGCTAGCGGGTCAAGAGACCCAGTACTTC.

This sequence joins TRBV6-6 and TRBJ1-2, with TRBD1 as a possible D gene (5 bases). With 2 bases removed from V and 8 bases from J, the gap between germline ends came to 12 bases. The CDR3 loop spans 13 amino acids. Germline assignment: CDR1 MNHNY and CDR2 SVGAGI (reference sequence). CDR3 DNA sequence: TGTGCCAGCAGTTACAGCAGGGAGGAAGGCTACACCTTC. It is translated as CASSYSREEGYTF.

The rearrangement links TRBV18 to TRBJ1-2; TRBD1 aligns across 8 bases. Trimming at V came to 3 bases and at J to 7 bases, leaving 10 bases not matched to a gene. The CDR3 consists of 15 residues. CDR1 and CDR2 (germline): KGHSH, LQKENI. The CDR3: CASSPLDRGTVGYTF. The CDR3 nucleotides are TGTGCCAGCTCACCCCTAGACAGGGGCACGGTTGGCTACACCTTC.

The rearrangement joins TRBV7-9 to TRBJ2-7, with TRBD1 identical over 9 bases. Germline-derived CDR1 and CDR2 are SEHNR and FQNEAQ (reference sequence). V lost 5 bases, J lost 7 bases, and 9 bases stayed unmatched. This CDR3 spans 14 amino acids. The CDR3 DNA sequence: TGTGCCAGCAGCCCCCGGGACAGGGTCACGGAGCAGTACTTC. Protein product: CASSPRDRVTEQYF.

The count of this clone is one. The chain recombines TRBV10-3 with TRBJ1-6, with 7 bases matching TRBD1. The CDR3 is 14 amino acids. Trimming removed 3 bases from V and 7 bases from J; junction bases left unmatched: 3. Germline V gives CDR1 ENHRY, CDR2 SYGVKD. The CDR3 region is CAISDLGGNSPLHF. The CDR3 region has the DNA TGTGCCATCAGTGATTTAGGGGGCAATTCACCCCTCCACTTT.

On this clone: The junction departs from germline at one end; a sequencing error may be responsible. In nucleotides, the CDR3 is TGTGCCAACAGTTTATTCCCGGGAGGGCCGTTCGTATATGAGCAGTTCTTC. This codes for CANSLFPGGPFVYEQFF. The chain combines TRBV28 with TRBJ2-1, with TRBD2 matching over 8 bases. Germline CDR1 MDHEN, CDR2 SYDVKM. CDR3 length equals 17 residues.